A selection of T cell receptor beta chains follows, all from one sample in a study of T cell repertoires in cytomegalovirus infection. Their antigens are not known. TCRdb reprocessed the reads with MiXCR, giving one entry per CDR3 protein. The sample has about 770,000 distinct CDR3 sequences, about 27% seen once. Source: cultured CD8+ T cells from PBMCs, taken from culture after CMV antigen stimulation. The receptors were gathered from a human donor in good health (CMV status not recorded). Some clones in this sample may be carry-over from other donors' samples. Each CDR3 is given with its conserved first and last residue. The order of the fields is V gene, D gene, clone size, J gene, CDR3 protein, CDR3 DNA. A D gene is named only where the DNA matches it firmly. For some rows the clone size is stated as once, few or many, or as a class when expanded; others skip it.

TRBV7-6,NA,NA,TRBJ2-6,CASAVRRAGANVLTF,TGTGCCAGCGCGGTCCGCAGGGCTGGGGCCAACGTCCTGACTTTC
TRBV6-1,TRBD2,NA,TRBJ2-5,CASSASWGLAGGEETQYF,TGTGCCAGCAGTGCCTCATGGGGACTAGCGGGGGGGGAGGAGACCCAGTACTTC
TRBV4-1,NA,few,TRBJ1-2,CASSQESGSGYTF,TGCGCCAGCAGCCAAGAATCAGGGTCTGGCTACACCTTC
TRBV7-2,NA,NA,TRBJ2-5,CASSLTGRGQTQYF,TGTGCCAGCAGCTTAACAGGCAGGGGACAGACCCAGTACTTC
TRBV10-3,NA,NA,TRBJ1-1,CATLQENTEAFF,TGTGCCACCCTACAAGAGAACACTGAAGCTTTCTTT
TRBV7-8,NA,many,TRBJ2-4,CASSLLQRLSLAKNIQYF,TGTGCCAGCAGCTTATTACAGAGGCTATCTCTAGCCAAAAACATTCAGTACTTC
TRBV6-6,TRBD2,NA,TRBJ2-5,CASVSGGAPQETQYF,TGTGCCAGCGTCTCGGGGGGGGCCCCCCAAGAGACCCAGTACTTC
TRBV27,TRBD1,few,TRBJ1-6,CASSLFLRGRSYSPLHF,TGTGCCAGCAGTTTATTTCTCAGGGGGAGAAGTTATTCACCCCTCCACTTT
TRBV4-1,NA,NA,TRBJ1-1,CASSQENRAVEAFF,TGCGCCAGCAGCCAAGAAAACAGGGCCGTTGAAGCTTTCTTT
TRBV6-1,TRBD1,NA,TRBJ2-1,CASSWDSKQFF,TGTGCCAGCAGTTGGGACAGTAAGCAGTTCTTC
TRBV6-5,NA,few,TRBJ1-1,CASSSAFLRLNMNTEAFF,TGTGCCAGCAGTTCTGCTTTTTTACGGTTGAACATGAACACTGAAGCTTTCTTT
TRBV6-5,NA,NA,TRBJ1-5,CASSYQPPPQHF,TGTGCCAGCAGTTACCAGCCTCCGCCCCAGCATTTT
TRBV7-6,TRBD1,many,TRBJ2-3,CASSAARGRPDTQYF,TGTGCCAGCAGCGCAGCCAGGGGGCGCCCAGATACGCAGTATTTT
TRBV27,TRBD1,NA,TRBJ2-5,CDSSLGGSGGRWETQYF,TGTGACAGCAGTTTGGGCGGATCAGGGGGCAGGTGGGAGACCCAGTACTTC
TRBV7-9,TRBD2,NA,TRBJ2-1,CASSPRERGAQDEQFF,TGTGCCAGCAGCCCTCGTGAGCGGGGGGCCCAGGATGAGCAGTTCTTC
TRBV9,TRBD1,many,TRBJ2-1,CASSEQGGSYNEQFF,TGTGCCAGCAGCGAACAGGGGGGCTCCTACAATGAGCAGTTCTTC
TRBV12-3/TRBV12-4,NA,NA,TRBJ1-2,CASSTGRIGYTF,TGTGCCAGCAGTACCGGGCGTATCGGCTACACCTTC